These T cell receptor beta chains were read from a single sample in a study of blood T cell repertoires in COVID-19. Clones were read by immunoSEQ multiplex PCR, and TCRdb kept only the in-frame ones, dropping some. The data show about 290,000 clones, 89% seen once. The sample was PBMCs or T cells enriched from blood (not recorded which). These receptors came from a middle-aged woman who had recovered from COVID-19. The CDR3 runs from the conserved cysteine through the conserved F or W. D genes are given only for firm matches. Clone size is not always given. Where it is, it says once, few, many or a class for expanded clones.

size	V	J	D	DNA	CDR3
once	TRBV12-3/TRBV12-4	TRBJ2-2	-	TGTGCCAGCAGTCCCACGAACACCGGGGAGCTGTTTTTT	CASSPTNTGELFF
-	TRBV3-1/TRBV3-2	TRBJ2-4	TRBD2	TGTGCCAGCAGCCAGACGGGGGGGCTAGCCAAAAACATTCAGTACTTC	CASSQTGGLAKNIQYF
-	TRBV20-1	TRBJ1-1	-	TGCAGTGCTAGTACGGGGGGGAGAATCTCTGAAGCTTTCTTT	CSASTGGRISEAFF
-	TRBV6-1	TRBJ1-2	-	TGTGCCAGCAGTGGACGGACGAAGGGGGACCGTACTCTGAATAACGGCTACACCTTC	CASSGRTKGDRTLNNGYTF
-	TRBV2	TRBJ1-2	-	TGTGCCAGCACCGAGACCAGGGTGAACGGATACTATGGCTACACCTTC	CASTETRVNGYYGYTF
once	TRBV24-1	TRBJ2-2	-	TGTGCCACCAGTGTGGGGTTAGGAGCTTCGCGAAGGAGGAGGGCCGGGGAGCTGTTTTTT	CATSVGLGASRRRRAGELFF
-	TRBV30	TRBJ2-7	TRBD1	TGTGCCTGGAGTCGTGGGACAGGGGCCCTCTACGAGCAGTACTTC	CAWSRGTGALYEQYF
-	TRBV5-1	TRBJ2-5	-	TGCGCCAGCAGCTTGAGGGGAGAGACCCAGTACTTC	CASSLRGETQYF
-	TRBV5-1	TRBJ1-6	-	TGCGCCAGCAGCTTGGACAGCAATTCACCCCTCCACTTT	CASSLDSNSPLHF
once	TRBV10-1	TRBJ2-1	TRBD2	TGCGCCAGCAGTGGGACTAGCGGGAGCTCCTACAATGAGCAGTTCTTC	CASSGTSGSSYNEQFF
-	TRBV6-1	TRBJ1-2	-	TGTGCCAGCAGTGAAGGGACAGCCGTAATCTATGGCTACACCTTC	CASSEGTAVIYGYTF
once	TRBV7-8	TRBJ1-5	TRBD1	TGTGCCAGCAGCTTAGGGTGGGACAGCCTCAATCAGCCCCAGCATTTT	CASSLGWDSLNQPQHF
-	TRBV7-9	TRBJ2-7	TRBD1	TGTGCCAGCAGCTTAGTTGGAGGACAGGGTCCCAACGAGCAGTACTTC	CASSLVGGQGPNEQYF
-	TRBV5-1	TRBJ2-2	TRBD1	TGCGCCAGCAGCTTGACGACAGGGCTCAACACCGGGGAGCTGTTTTTT	CASSLTTGLNTGELFF